The source of this T cell receptor beta chain is a study of regulatory T cells in long-lasting Graves disease. Sequencing libraries for TCR beta were prepared with iRepertoire HTBI primers and Arm-PCR of CDR3 regions. TCRdb re-analysed the multiplex PCR reads in MiXCR, keeping a single row per CDR3 protein. This sample yields 400,000 to 550,000 distinct CDR3 sequences, of which about 15% are seen a single time; approximately 22% belongs to the top ten. Time point given: newly diagnosed GD, antithyroid drugs for less than 3 months. From PBMCs, RNA was extracted and then used to make the TCR library. V shed 1 base and J 4 bases; nucleotides not matched to a gene: 7. Germline V gene lookup returns CDR1 KGHSH and CDR2 LQKENI. The CDR3 is made up of 16 amino acids. These data also featured in a second study, about T cells in Graves' hyperthyroidism and ophthalmopathy.

The source was peripheral blood mononuclear cells (PBMCs), collected at new diagnosis, from a patient treated with antithyroid drugs. This TCR derives from a woman aged 18-35 years with Graves disease. J is TRBJ1-1 and V is TRBV18; 9 bases are a match to TRBD1. The CDR3 loop is CASSPLGGGQGTEAFF. The CDR3 coding sequence is TGTGCCAGCTCACCACTGGGGGGGGGACAGGGCACTGAAGCTTTCTTT. The full variable domain, its missing parts supplied by reference TRBV18 and TRBJ1-1, is NAGVMQNPRHLVRRRGQEARLRCSPMKGHSHVYWYRQLPEEGLKFMVYLQKENIIDESGMPKERFSAEFPKEGPSILRIQQVVRGDSAAYFCASSPLGGGQGTEAFFGQGTRLTVV.